This T cell receptor beta chain was documented in a study of cytomegalovirus exposure and HLA in healthy donors. General observations from the study: The authors listed around 150 TCR beta chains as cytomegalovirus-associated. Reports described diagnosis of cytomegalovirus status by the classifier as highly specific and sensitive.

Profiling relied on immunoSEQ multiplex PCR, and the TCRdb table lists in-frame clones only, not all of them. Among around 150,000 clones listed, 80% to 95% were seen once. About this clone itself: As yet, its antigen is unknown.

The TCR comes from a man younger than 30 in good health and CMV-seronegative. Source material: PBMCs.

The CDR3 loop reads CASSIPSGNQETQYF. The CDR3 DNA reads TGTGCCAGTAGTATCCCTAGCGGGAATCAAGAGACCCAGTACTTC. The chain links TRBV19 to TRBJ2-5, with TRBD2 identical over 9 bases. The V gene end was trimmed by 3 bases and the J gene end by 2 bases; junction bases not matched to a gene: 4. The V gene's germline CDR1 is LNHDA and CDR2 SQIVND (reference sequence). This CDR3 has 15 amino acids.